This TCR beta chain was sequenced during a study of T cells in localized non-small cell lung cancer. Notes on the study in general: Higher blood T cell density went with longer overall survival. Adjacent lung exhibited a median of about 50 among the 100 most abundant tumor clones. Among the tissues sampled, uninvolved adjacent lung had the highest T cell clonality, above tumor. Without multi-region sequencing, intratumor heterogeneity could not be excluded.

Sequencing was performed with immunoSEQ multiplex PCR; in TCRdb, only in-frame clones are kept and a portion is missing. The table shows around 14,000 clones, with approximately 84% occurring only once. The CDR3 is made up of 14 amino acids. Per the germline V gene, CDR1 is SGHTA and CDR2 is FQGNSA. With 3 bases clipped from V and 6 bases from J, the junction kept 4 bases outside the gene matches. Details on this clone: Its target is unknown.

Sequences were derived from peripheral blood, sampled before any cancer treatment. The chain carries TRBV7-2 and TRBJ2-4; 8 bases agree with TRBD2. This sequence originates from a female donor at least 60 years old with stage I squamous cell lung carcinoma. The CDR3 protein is CASSFPGRANIQYF. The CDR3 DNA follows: TGTGCCAGCAGCTTCCCCGGGAGGGCAAACATTCAGTACTTC. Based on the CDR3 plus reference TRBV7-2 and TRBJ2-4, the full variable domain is GAGVSQSPSNKVTEKGKDVELRCDPISGHTALYWYRQSLGQGLEFLIYFQGNSAPDKSGLPSDRFSAERTGGSVSTLTIQRTQQEDSAVYLCASSFPGRANIQYFGAGTRLSVL.